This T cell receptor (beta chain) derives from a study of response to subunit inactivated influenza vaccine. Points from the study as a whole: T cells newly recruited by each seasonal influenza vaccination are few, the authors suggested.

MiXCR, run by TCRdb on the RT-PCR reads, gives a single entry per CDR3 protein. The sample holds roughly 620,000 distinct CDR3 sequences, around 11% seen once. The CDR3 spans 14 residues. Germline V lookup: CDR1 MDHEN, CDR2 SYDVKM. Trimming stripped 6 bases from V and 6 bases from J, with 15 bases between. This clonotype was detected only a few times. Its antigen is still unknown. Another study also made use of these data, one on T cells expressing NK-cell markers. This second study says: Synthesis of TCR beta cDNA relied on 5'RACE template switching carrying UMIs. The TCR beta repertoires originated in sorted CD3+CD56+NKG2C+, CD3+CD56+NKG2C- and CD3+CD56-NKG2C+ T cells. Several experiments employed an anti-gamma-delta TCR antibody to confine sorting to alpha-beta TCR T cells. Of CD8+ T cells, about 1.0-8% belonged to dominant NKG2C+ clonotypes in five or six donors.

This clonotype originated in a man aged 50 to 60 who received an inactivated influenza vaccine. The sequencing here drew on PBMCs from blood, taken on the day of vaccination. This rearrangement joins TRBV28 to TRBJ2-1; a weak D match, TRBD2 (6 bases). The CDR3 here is CASSLASAINEQFF. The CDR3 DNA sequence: TGTGCCAGCAGCCTCGCTAGCGCGATCAATGAGCAGTTCTTC.